These 9 T cell receptor beta chains came from one sample sequenced in a study of cytomegalovirus exposure and HLA in healthy donors. Use of 60 Vbeta and 13 Jbeta primers characterized the PCR. Only in-frame clones appear in the TCRdb table, and some are missing; sequencing was by immunoSEQ multiplex PCR. The table lists roughly 80,000 clones, approximately 62% of them singletons. Sequences were obtained from PBMCs. The receptors shown here come from a male donor in good health and CMV-seropositive.

This clone has just a few counts. The rearrangement joins TRBV2 to TRBJ1-1; no clear D. This CDR3 has 15 residues. V was trimmed by 0 bases and J by 4 bases, leaving 12 bases between them. Germline CDR1 reads SNHLY; CDR2 reads FYNNEI. In DNA form, the CDR3 reads TGTGCCAGCAGTGAAGCTGTGAAGGCGGTCACTGAAGCTTTCTTT. It translates to CASSEAVKAVTEAFF.

V and J are TRBV5-6 and TRBJ1-2; possible D gene TRBD1, 6 bases. V lost 3 bases and J lost 6, with 27 bases in between. Looked up from germline, CDR1 is SGHDT and CDR2 is YYEEEE. This CDR3 region has 18 residues. The CDR3 sequence: CASSSEGVGAAWTDGYTF. CDR3 DNA sequence: TGTGCCAGCAGCTCCGAAGGAGTGGGGGCGGCCTGGACGGATGGCTACACCTTC.

V and J are TRBV6-5 and TRBJ2-7, with 11 bases identical to TRBD1. The J segment lost 5 bases and the V segment lost 2 bases, leaving 2 bases of the junction unmatched. The CDR3 runs 14 residues. CDR1 and CDR2 from the germline V gene are MNHEY and SVGAGI. The chain's CDR3 is CASSYLGQGDEQYF. The DNA for the CDR3 is TGTGCCAGCAGTTACCTGGGACAGGGGGACGAGCAGTACTTC.

V and J are TRBV28 and TRBJ2-2, with 7 bases that match TRBD1. The CDR3 extends over 14 amino acids. Germline V gene data show CDR1 as MDHEN and CDR2 as SYDVKM. Unmatched junction bases numbered 7, after V lost 6 bases and J lost 6 bases. This CDR3 is CASSLTGLAGELFF. CDR3 in DNA: TGTGCCAGCAGCTTGACAGGGCTCGCCGGGGAGCTGTTTTTT.

The rearrangement links TRBV5-1 to TRBJ2-3, with 11 positions matching TRBD1. In germline, CDR1 is SGHRS, CDR2 YFSETQ. The trim removed 3 bases at V and 3 bases at J, leaving 6 bases unmatched. CDR3 length: 16 amino acids. CDR3 loop: CASSSAGTGGTDTQYF. The CDR3 bases are TGCGCCAGCAGCTCCGCCGGGACAGGGGGTACAGATACGCAGTATTTT.

The rearrangement links TRBV25-1 to TRBJ2-7; 9 bases fit TRBD2. The V segment lost 4 bases and the J segment 4 bases; nucleotides outside the gene matches: 5. The CDR3 loop spans 14 amino acids. Germline assignment: CDR1 MGHDK and CDR2 SYGVNS. This CDR3 reads CASSGAGGRYEQYF. The CDR3 nucleotides are TGTGCCAGCAGTGGAGCGGGGGGTCGGTACGAGCAGTACTTC.

CDR3 sequence (DNA): TGTGCCTGGAGTGTAAAGAGCGGAAACAATGAGCAGTTCTTC. This translates into CAWSVKSGNNEQFF. The chain carries TRBV30 and TRBJ2-1, with D possibly being TRBD2 (5 bases). The CDR3 has 14 residues. Trimming shortened V by 0 bases and J by 5 bases, and 11 bases separated the two germline ends. Germline V gene data show CDR1 as GTSNPN and CDR2 as SVGIG (reference sequence).

Written as DNA, the CDR3 is TGTGCCAGCAGCTTAGATTCGGTGCACGGGGAGCTGTTTTTT. This encodes CASSLDSVHGELFF. This rearrangement joins TRBV7-8 to TRBJ2-2; no reliable D call. The CDR3 has 14 residues. CDR1 is SGHVS and CDR2 is FQNEAQ in the germline V gene. V was cut by 1 base and J by 7 bases, with 10 bases left in between.

V gene TRBV9 combines with J gene TRBJ2-5; the D is unclear. The CDR3 loop spans 15 amino acids. Germline CDR1 SGDLS, CDR2 YYNGEE. Trimming cost V 4 bases and J 1 base, with 14 bases left between them. CDR3 in DNA: TGTGCCAGCAGCCCTCCGATAGTCCTCCAAGAGACCCAGTACTTC. It yields the protein CASSPPIVLQETQYF.